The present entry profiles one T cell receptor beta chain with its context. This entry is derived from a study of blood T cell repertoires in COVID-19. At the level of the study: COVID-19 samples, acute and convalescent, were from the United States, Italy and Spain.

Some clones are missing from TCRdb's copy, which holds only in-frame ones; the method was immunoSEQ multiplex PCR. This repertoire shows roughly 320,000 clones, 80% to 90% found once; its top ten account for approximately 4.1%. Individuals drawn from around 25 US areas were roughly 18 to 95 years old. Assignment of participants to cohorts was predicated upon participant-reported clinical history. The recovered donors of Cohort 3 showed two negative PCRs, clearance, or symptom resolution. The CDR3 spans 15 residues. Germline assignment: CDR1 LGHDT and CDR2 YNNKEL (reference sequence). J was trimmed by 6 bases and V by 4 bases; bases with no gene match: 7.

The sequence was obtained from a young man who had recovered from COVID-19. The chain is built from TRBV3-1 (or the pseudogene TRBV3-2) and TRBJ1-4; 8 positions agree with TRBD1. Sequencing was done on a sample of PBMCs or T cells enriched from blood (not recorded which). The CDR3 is CASSPYDRGYEKLFF. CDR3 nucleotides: TGTGCCAGCAGCCCTTATGACAGGGGCTATGAAAAACTGTTTTTT.